Each of the 6 T cell receptor beta chains below was sequenced from the same sample in a study of T cell responses to AZD1222 COVID-19 vaccine. Clones were read by immunoSEQ multiplex PCR, and TCRdb kept only the in-frame ones, dropping some. In the table there are roughly 67,000 clones, about nine tenths of which are singletons. The sample in question was peripheral blood, obtained on day 0 of AZD1222 vaccination. The receptors stem from an adult in good health.

The chain recombines TRBV7-9 with TRBJ2-1; 13 bases are shared with TRBD2. This CDR3 contains 16 residues. CDR1 SEHNR and CDR2 FQNEAQ come from the germline V gene (reference sequence). V gave up 5 bases and J gave up 2 bases; unmatched junction bases: 3. This CDR3 is CASSPTSGGAYNEQFF. In DNA, the CDR3 is TGTGCCAGCAGCCCCACTAGCGGGGGGGCCTACAATGAGCAGTTCTTC.

CDR3 region: CAWIKTGSGEAFF. DNA of the CDR3: TGTGCCTGGATTAAGACAGGGTCGGGTGAAGCTTTCTTT. The chain recombines TRBV30 with TRBJ1-1, with TRBD1 matching over 7 bases. V gave up 4 bases and J gave up 7 bases; unmatched junction bases: 9. CDR3 length equals 13 residues. From germline, CDR1 is GTSNPN and CDR2 SVGIG (reference sequence).

The V and J genes are TRBV5-1 and TRBJ2-7, with unresolved D. Trimming shortened V by 4 bases and J by 2 bases, and 13 bases separated the two germline ends. This CDR3 contains 14 residues. Germline lookup yields CDR1 SGHRS and CDR2 YFSETQ. The CDR3 loop is CASSLKDGPYEQYF. The CDR3 nucleotides are TGCGCCAGCAGCCTGAAGGACGGGCCCTACGAGCAGTACTTC.

The chain combines TRBV11-2 with TRBJ2-2; TRBD1 matches at 9 bases. The CDR3 sequence is 15 residues long. Germline assignment: CDR1 SGHAT and CDR2 FQNNGV. V was clipped by 1 base and J by 3 bases; unmatched bases: 0. The CDR3 is CASSLGTGDTGELFF. The CDR3 DNA reads TGTGCCAGCAGCTTAGGGACAGGGGACACCGGGGAGCTGTTTTTT.

This clone came up a few times. J is TRBJ1-3 and V is TRBV11-1; tentatively, D is TRBD1 (6 bases). Germline loops: CDR1 SGHAT, CDR2 FQDESV (reference sequence). V lost 5 bases to trimming and J lost 0 bases, with 14 bases between them. The CDR3 covers 16 residues. The CDR3, as DNA: TGTGCCAGCAGCGAAGGACAGAGGTCCTCTGGAAACACCATATATTTT. Its translation is CASSEGQRSSGNTIYF.

The count of this clone is one. The V call is TRBV5-1, the J call TRBJ2-1; 11 nucleotides align to TRBD2. J lost 4 bases, V lost 3 bases, and 3 bases had no gene match. This CDR3 contains 15 residues. The germline gives CDR1 SGHRS, CDR2 YFSETQ. CDR3 nucleotide sequence: TGCGCCAGCAGCTCGGGACTAGCGGATTACAATGAGCAGTTCTTC. Its translation: CASSSGLADYNEQFF.